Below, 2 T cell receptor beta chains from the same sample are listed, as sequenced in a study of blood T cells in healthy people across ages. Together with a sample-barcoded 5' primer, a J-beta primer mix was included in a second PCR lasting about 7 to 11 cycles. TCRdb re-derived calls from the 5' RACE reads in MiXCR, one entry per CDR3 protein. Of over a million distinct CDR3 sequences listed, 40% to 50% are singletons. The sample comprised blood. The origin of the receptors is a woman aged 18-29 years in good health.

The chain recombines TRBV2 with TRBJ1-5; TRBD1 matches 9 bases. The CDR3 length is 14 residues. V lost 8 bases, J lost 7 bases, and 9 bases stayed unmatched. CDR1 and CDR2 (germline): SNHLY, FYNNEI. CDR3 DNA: TGTGCCAGCTCCCGGACAGGGGCAGAGCAGCCCCAGCATTTT. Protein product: CASSRTGAEQPQHF.

The CDR3 loop is CSARDRVEPQETQYF. In nucleotides, the CDR3 is TGCAGTGCTAGAGATCGTGTGGAACCCCAAGAGACCCAGTACTTC. The gene calls are TRBV20-1 and TRBJ2-5; D remains unclear. Per germline, CDR1 DFQATT and CDR2 SNEGSKA (reference sequence). The CDR3 loop spans 15 amino acids. The ends were cut back, 0 bases at V and 1 base at J, with 12 bases in the middle.